The 16 T cell receptor beta chains below come from one sample, sequenced in a study of blood T cells in healthy people across ages. Using a J-beta primer mix together with a sample-barcoded 5' primer, a second PCR was run for about 7 to 12 cycles. TCRdb re-analysed the 5' RACE reads in MiXCR, keeping a single row per CDR3 protein. Altogether hundreds of thousands of distinct CDR3 sequences are present, roughly 26% being singletons, with the ten largest covering 17%. Sequenced sample: blood. The receptors here all came from a woman older than 75 in good health.

This clonotype was counted once. The chain links TRBV6-2 or TRBV6-3 to TRBJ1-1; D possibly corresponds to TRBD1 (6 bases). Per germline, CDR1 MNHEY and CDR2 SVGEGT. Trimming removed 7 bases at V and 0 bases at J, with 18 bases between. The CDR3 has 16 residues. In DNA form, the CDR3 reads TGTGCCAGCATCGCCGTCGTGGGGGGCTTGAACACTGAAGCTTTCTTT. Protein: CASIAVVGGLNTEAFF.

On this clonotype: Just one base apart from a much larger clone, this may be a read error. The chain uses TRBV6-2 or TRBV6-3 and TRBJ2-3, with TRBD1 identical over 10 bases. The CDR3 is made up of 18 amino acids. Germline V gives CDR1 MNHEY, CDR2 SVGEGT. Trimming took 5 bases from V and 2 from J; bases not matched to a gene: 13. CDR3 residues: CASSEATGTGVFTDTQYF. The CDR3 bases are TGTGCCAGCAGTGAGGCCACCGGGACAGGGGTATTCACAGATACGCAGTATTTT.

This clonotype showed up just a few times. A read error may explain this, as a much larger clone is one base away. The chain is built from TRBV3-1 and TRBJ2-7; 8 nucleotides line up with TRBD2. This CDR3 comprises 16 residues. Losses at the gene ends were 4 bases for V and 7 bases for J; bases not matched to a gene: 15. Germline CDR1 and CDR2: LGHDT and YNNKEL (reference sequence). CDR3 sequence (DNA): TGTGCCAGCAGCCCCCTTACGGGGGGGCTATACAATGAGCAGTACTTC. Its protein product is CASSPLTGGLYNEQYF.

In its sample, this clonotype was seen once. With a much larger clone just one base away, this may be a read error. The chain links TRBV24-1 to TRBJ2-1, with 9 bases lining up with TRBD1. CDR3 length: 15 residues. Germline lookup yields CDR1 KGHDR and CDR2 SFDVKD. In DNA form, the CDR3 reads TGTACCACCTCAATCGGACAGGGGTCTCGCAATGAGCAGTTCTTC. Its protein is CTTSIGQGSRNEQFF.

Remarks on this clonotype: The junction does not match germline at one end; this may be a read error. The rearrangement uses TRBV29-1 and TRBJ2-5; possibly TRBD1 for D (6 bases). The germline gives CDR1 SQVTM, CDR2 ANQGSEA. CDR3 length: 16 residues. In DNA, the CDR3 is TGCGGCGTTGAAGGGGTTGGCATCAGGGGAAAAGAGACCCAGTACTTC. Its protein is CGVEGVGIRGKETQYF.

This clonotype was counted at least ten times. The chain links TRBV27 to TRBJ2-1; D remains ambiguous. This CDR3 region has 14 residues. Trimming stripped 5 bases from V and 5 bases from J, with 13 bases between. Germline CDR1 is MNHEY and CDR2 is SMNVEV (reference sequence). DNA for the CDR3: TGTGCCAGCAGTATCCGAGACCTTAACAATGAGCAGTTCTTC. It codes for CASSIRDLNNEQFF.

This clonotype has a count of ten or more. The gene calls are TRBV20-1 and TRBJ2-1; TRBD2 aligns across 7 bases. CDR3 length: 14 amino acids. V lost 6 bases, J lost 2 bases, and 7 bases stayed unmatched. In germline, CDR1 is DFQATT, CDR2 SNEGSKA (reference sequence). CDR3 sequence: CSARGGGPYNEQFF. In nucleotides, the CDR3 is TGCAGTGCAAGGGGCGGGGGTCCCTACAATGAGCAGTTCTTC.

The rearrangement links TRBV18 to TRBJ2-5; possible D gene TRBD1, 6 bases. This CDR3 is 14 amino acids long. Germline CDR1 is KGHSH and CDR2 is LQKENI. V lost 4 bases and J 11 bases, leaving 20 bases between the germline ends. The CDR3 spells CASSLPGETSGQYF. The CDR3 region has the DNA TGTGCCAGCTCACTCCCAGGGGAGACCTCCGGGCAGTACTTC.

This clonotype was counted between two and nine times. A much larger clone sits a single nucleotide away, making a read error possible. The chain links TRBV5-1 to TRBJ2-1; 12 nucleotides agree with TRBD2. Unmatched junction bases numbered 10, after V lost 3 bases and J lost 9 bases. The length of the CDR3 is 16 residues. CDR1 is SGHRS and CDR2 is YFSETQ in the germline V gene. The CDR3 DNA reads TGCGCCAGCAGCTCAGCTAGCGGGGGGGCTGAAACTGAGCAGTTCTTC. Amino acid sequence: CASSSASGGAETEQFF. Combining the CDR3 with reference TRBV5-1 and TRBJ2-1 gives the whole variable domain KAGVTQTPRYLIKTRGQQVTLSCSPISGHRSVSWYQQTPGQGLQFLFEYFSETQRNKGNFPGRFSGRQFSNSRSEMNVSTLELGDSALYLCASSSASGGAETEQFFGPGTRLTVL.

This clonotype came up a few times. The chain has TRBV20-1 and TRBJ1-4, with D hard to call. Germline loops: CDR1 DFQATT, CDR2 SNEGSKA (reference sequence). Trimming shortened V by 5 bases and J by 4 bases, and 8 bases separated the two germline ends. This CDR3 spans 12 amino acids. CDR3 coding DNA: TGCAGTGCTCACGGGGATAATGAAAAACTGTTTTTT. Protein product: CSAHGDNEKLFF.

This clonotype came up many times. J is TRBJ1-2 and V is TRBV7-2, with 7 bases aligning to TRBD1. Per the germline V gene, CDR1 is SGHTA and CDR2 is FQGNSA. The length of the CDR3 is 15 residues. Trimming took 5 bases from V and 0 from J; bases not matched to a gene: 6. CDR3 DNA: TGTGCCAGCAGCCGAGACAGGGAGGCTAACTATGGCTACACCTTC. Protein product: CASSRDREANYGYTF.

This clonotype was observed once. The CDR3 loop reads CASSAWDRGSPYEQYF. The CDR3 nucleotides read TGTGCCAGCAGTGCGTGGGACAGGGGGTCGCCCTACGAGCAGTACTTC. V is TRBV25-1 and J is TRBJ2-7; 11 bases line up with TRBD1. Germline V gene data show CDR1 as MGHDK and CDR2 as SYGVNS. CDR3 length: 16 residues. V dropped 4 bases and J dropped 2; count of bases not matched to a gene: 7.

As for this clonotype: This may be a read error: a much more frequent sequence differs by one nucleotide. V gene TRBV9 combines with J gene TRBJ2-3, with a weak D call TRBD1 (6 bases). This CDR3 is 13 amino acids long. V lost 3 bases and J lost 2, with 7 bases in between. Germline V gene sequence: CDR1 SGDLS, CDR2 YYNGEE. The CDR3 nucleotides are TGTGCCAGCAGCGACAGGGACACAGATACGCAGTATTTT. Translation gives CASSDRDTDTQYF.

This clonotype was observed many times. Written as DNA, the CDR3 is TGTGCCAGCAGCGCTCGCGGGACAGGGGAGATCGGGGAGCTGTTTTTT. It specifies CASSARGTGEIGELFF. The genes are TRBV9 and TRBJ2-2; 10 nucleotides line up with TRBD1. The germline CDR1 and CDR2 sequences are SGDLS and YYNGEE. Trimming took 3 bases from V and 7 from J; bases not matched to a gene: 9. This CDR3 region has 16 residues.

At least ten counts were recorded for this clonotype. V is TRBV12-3 or TRBV12-4 and J is TRBJ2-4; possible D gene TRBD1, 6 bases. The CDR3 is 14 residues long. Deletions cut 6 bases from V and 8 bases from J, with 17 bases between. The CDR3 DNA reads as TGTGCCAGCAGCCAACAGGGCCCTGGGGACATTCAGTACTTC. Protein product: CASSQQGPGDIQYF.

This clonotype was seen at least ten times. J is TRBJ1-2 and V is TRBV20-1, with 8 bases that match TRBD1. Germline V CDR1 and CDR2: DFQATT, SNEGSKA (reference sequence). The CDR3 runs to 12 residues. After removal of 6 bases from V and 7 bases from J, the junction contained 7 bases not matched to a gene. The CDR3 nucleotides are TGCAGTGCCTGGGGACAGGCGGGTGGCTACACCTTC. It encodes CSAWGQAGGYTF.